This T cell receptor (beta chain) was retrieved from a study of T cell responses to AZD1222 COVID-19 vaccine. Germline V gene data show CDR1 as LNHDA and CDR2 as SQIVND (reference sequence). The CDR3 covers 14 residues. The junction had 3 bases not matched to a gene; V was cut back by 6 bases and J by 3 bases. Libraries were prepared by immunoSEQ multiplex PCR; TCRdb keeps only in-frame clonotypes and omits some of them. The table lists about 84,000 clones, approximately 85% of them singletons. Turning to this clone: Its antigen is as yet unknown.

Study findings and constraints: Nearly half of the spike-specific TCRs reportedly recognize variant regions that carry no mutations. Donors were largely white British and mainly female; clonal diversity was possibly underestimated. Along spike, vaccine-associated CD4 TCRs were found throughout, with dominance at 160-218 and 743-854. Sampling that yielded the repertoires occurred only after the peak T cell response.

The sequence derives from an adult who received the AZD1222 COVID-19 vaccine. The gene calls are TRBV19 and TRBJ2-1, with 9 positions matching TRBD1. This sample comprised peripheral blood, obtained 28 days after the second AZD1222 dose. CDR3 coding DNA: TGTGCCAGTAGGTTGGACAGGGGCTACAATGAGCAGTTCTTC. Translated, it gives CASRLDRGYNEQFF.